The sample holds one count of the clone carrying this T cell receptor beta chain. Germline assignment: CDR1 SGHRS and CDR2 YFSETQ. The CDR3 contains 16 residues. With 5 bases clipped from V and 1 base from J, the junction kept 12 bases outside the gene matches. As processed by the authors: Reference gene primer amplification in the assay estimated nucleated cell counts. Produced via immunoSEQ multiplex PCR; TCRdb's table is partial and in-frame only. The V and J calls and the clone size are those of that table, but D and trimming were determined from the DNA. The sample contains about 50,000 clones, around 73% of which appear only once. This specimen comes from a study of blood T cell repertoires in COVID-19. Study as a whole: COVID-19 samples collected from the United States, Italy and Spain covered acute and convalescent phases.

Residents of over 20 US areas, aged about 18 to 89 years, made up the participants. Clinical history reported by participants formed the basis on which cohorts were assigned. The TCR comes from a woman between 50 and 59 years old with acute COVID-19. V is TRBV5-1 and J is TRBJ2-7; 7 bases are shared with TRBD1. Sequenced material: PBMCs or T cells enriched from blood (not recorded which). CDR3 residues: CASSIDGTAASYEQYF. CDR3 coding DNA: TGCGCCAGCAGTATCGACGGGACAGCCGCTTCCTACGAGCAGTACTTC.